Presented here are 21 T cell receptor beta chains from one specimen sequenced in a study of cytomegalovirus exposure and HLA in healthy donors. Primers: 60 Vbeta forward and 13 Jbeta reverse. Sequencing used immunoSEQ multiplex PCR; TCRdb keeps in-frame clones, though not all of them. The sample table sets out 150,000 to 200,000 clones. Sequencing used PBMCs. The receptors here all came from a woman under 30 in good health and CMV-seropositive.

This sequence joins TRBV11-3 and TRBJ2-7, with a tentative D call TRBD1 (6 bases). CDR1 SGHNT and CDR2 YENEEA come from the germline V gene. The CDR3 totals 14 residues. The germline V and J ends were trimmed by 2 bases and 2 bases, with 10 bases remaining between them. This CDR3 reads CASSLSTGAYEQYF. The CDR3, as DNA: TGTGCCAGCAGCTTATCGACAGGAGCCTACGAGCAGTACTTC. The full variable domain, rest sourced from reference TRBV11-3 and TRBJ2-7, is EAGVVQSPRYKIIEKKQPVAFWCNPISGHNTLYWYLQNLGQGPELLIRYENEEAVDDSQLPKDRFSAERLKGVDSTLKIQPAELGDSAVYLCASSLSTGAYEQYFGPGTRLTVT.

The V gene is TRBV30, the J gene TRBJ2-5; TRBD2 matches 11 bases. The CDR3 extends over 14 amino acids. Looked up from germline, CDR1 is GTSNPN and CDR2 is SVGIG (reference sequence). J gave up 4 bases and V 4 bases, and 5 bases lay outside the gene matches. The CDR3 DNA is TGTGCCTGGACTAGCGGGGGGCTGGTAGAGACCCAGTACTTC. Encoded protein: CAWTSGGLVETQYF.

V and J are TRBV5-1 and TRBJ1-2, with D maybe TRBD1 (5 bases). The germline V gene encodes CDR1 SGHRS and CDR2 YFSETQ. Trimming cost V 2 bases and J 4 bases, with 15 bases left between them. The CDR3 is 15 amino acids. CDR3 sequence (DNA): TGCGCCAGCAGCTTAGATCCGGGACTTCCCTATGGCTACACCTTC. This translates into CASSLDPGLPYGYTF.

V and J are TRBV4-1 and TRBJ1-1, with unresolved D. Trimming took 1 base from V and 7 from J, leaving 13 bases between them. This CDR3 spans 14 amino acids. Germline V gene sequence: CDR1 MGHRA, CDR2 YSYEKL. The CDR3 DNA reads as TGCGCCAGCAGCCAAGTCGAGGGCGCCGGTGAAGCTTTCTTT. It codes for CASSQVEGAGEAFF.

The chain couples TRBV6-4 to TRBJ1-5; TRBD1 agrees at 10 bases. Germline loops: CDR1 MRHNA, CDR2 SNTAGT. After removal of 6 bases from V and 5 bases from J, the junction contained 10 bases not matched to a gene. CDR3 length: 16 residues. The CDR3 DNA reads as TGTGCCAGCAGAGGCCCCACGGACAGGGGGGATCAGCCCCAGCATTTT. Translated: CASRGPTDRGDQPQHF.

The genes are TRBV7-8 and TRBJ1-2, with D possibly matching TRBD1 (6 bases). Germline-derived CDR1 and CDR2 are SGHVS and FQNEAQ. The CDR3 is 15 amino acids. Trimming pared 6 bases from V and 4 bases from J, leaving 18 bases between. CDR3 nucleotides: TGTGCCAGCAGGCCCGACGGGACACCAAGCTATGGCTACACCTTC. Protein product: CASRPDGTPSYGYTF. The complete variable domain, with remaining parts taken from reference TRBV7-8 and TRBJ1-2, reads GAGVSQSPRYKVAKRGQDVALRCDPISGHVSLFWYQQALGQGPEFLTYFQNEAQLDKSGLPSDRFFAERPEGSVSTLKIQRTQQEDSAVYLCASRPDGTPSYGYTFGSGTRLTVV.

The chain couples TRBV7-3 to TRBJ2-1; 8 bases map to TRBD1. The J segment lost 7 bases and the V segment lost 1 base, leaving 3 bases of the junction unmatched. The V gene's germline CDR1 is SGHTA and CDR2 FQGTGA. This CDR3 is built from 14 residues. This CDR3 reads CASSLRTGRNEQFF. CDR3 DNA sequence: TGTGCCAGCAGCTTAAGGACAGGGCGGAATGAGCAGTTCTTC.

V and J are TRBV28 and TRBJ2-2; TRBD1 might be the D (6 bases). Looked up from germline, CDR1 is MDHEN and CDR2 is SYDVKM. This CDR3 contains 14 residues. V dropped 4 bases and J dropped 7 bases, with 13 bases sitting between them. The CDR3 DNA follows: TGTGCCAGCAGTTCCAACCAGGGGATCGGGGAGCTGTTTTTT. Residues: CASSSNQGIGELFF.

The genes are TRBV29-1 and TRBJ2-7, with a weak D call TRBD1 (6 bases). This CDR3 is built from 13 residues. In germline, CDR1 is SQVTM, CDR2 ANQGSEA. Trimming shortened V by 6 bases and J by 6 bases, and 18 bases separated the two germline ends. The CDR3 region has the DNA TGCAGCGTCTCGGGACACCTTGGGCTCGAGCAGTACTTC. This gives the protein CSVSGHLGLEQYF.

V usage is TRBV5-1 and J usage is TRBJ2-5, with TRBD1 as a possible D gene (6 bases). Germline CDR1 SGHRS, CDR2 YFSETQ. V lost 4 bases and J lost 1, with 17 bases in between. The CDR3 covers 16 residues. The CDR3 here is CASSITGTSFQETQYF. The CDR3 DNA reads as TGCGCCAGCAGCATTACCGGGACATCGTTCCAAGAGACCCAGTACTTC. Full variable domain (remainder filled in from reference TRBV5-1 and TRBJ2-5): KAGVTQTPRYLIKTRGQQVTLSCSPISGHRSVSWYQQTPGQGLQFLFEYFSETQRNKGNFPGRFSGRQFSNSRSEMNVSTLELGDSALYLCASSITGTSFQETQYFGPGTRLLVL.

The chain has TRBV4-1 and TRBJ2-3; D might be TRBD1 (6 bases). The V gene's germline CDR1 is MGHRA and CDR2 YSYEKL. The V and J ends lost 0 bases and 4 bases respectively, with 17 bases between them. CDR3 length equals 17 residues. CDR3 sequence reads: CASSQDNDRSPPDTQYF. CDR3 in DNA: TGCGCCAGCAGCCAAGATAATGACAGGAGTCCTCCAGATACGCAGTATTTT.

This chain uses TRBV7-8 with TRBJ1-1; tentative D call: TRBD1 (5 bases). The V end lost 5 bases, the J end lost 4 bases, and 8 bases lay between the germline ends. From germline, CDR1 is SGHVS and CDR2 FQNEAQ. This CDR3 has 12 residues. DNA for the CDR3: TGTGCCAGCAGCCACCAGGGCACTGAAGCTTTCTTT. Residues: CASSHQGTEAFF.

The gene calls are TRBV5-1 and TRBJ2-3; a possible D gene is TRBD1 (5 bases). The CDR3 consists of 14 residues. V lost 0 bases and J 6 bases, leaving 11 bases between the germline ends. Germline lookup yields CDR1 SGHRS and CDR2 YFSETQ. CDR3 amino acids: CASSLDARGDTQYF. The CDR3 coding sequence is TGCGCCAGCAGCTTGGATGCTAGGGGCGATACGCAGTATTTT.

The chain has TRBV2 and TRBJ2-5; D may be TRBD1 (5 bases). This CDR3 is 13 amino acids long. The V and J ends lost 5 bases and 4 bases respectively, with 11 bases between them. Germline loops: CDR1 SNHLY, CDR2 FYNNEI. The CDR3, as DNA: TGTGCCAGCAGTTCCGACAGCCGAGAGACCCAGTACTTC. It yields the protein CASSSDSRETQYF.

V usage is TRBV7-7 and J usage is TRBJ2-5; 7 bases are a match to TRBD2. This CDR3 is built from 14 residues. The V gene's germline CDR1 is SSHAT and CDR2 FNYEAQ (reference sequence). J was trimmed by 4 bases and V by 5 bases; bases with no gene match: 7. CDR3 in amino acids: CASSRQSGGETQYF. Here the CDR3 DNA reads TGTGCCAGCAGCCGCCAGTCGGGAGGAGAGACCCAGTACTTC. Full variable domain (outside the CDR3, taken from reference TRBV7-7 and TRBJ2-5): GAGVSQSPRYKVTKRGQDVTLRCDPISSHATLYWYQQALGQGPEFLTYFNYEAQPDKSGLPSDRFSAERPEGSISTLTIQRTEQRDSAMYRCASSRQSGGETQYFGPGTRLLVL.

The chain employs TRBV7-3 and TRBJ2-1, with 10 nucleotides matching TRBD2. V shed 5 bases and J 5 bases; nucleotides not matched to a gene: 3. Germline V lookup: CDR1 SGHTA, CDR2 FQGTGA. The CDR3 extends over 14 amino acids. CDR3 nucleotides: TGTGCCAGCAGCCTAGCGGGGGCGGACAATGAGCAGTTCTTC. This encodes CASSLAGADNEQFF.

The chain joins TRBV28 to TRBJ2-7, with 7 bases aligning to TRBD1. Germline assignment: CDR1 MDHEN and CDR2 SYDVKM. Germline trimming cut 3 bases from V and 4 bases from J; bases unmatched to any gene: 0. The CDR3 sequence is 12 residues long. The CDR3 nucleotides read TGTGCCAGCAGTTTGGGACAGTACGAGCAGTACTTC. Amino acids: CASSLGQYEQYF. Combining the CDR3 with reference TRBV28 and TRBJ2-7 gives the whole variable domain DVKVTQSSRYLVKRTGEKVFLECVQDMDHENMFWYRQDPGLGLRLIYFSYDVKMKEKGDIPEGYSVSREKKERFSLILESASTNQTSMYLCASSLGQYEQYFGPGTRLTVT.

CDR3 nucleotides: TGTGCCACCAGCAGAGATCTAGGGAACACTGAAGCTTTCTTT. It codes for CATSRDLGNTEAFF. This chain joins TRBV15 and TRBJ1-1; no clear D. CDR3 length: 14 residues. V gave up 0 bases and J gave up 1 base, with 6 bases separating them. Germline values: CDR1 LNHNV, CDR2 YYDKDF (reference sequence).

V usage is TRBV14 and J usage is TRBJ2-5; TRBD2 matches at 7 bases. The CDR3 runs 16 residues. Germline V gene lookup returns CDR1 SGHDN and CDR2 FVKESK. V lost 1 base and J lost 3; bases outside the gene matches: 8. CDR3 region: CASSQGVLAAKETQYF. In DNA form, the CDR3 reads TGTGCCAGCAGCCAAGGAGTCCTAGCGGCGAAAGAGACCCAGTACTTC. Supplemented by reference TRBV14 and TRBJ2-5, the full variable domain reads EAGVTQFPSHSVIEKGQTVTLRCDPISGHDNLYWYRRVMGKEIKFLLHFVKESKQDESGMPNNRFLAERTGGTYSTLKVQPAELEDSGVYFCASSQGVLAAKETQYFGPGTRLLVL.

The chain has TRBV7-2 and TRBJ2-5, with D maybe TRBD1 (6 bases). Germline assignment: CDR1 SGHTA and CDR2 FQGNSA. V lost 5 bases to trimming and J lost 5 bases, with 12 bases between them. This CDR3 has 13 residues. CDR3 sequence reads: CASSVQGWETQYF. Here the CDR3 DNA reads TGTGCCAGCAGCGTACAGGGTTGGGAGACCCAGTACTTC.

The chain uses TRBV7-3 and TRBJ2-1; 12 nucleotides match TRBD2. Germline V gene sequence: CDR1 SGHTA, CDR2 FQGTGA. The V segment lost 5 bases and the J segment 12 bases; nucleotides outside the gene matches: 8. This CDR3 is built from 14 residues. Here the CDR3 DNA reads TGTGCCAGCAGCCGCGGACTAGCGGGGTCCGGGCAGTTCTTC. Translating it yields CASSRGLAGSGQFF.